This entry lists 3 T cell receptor beta chains sequenced from one sample in a study of blood T cell repertoires in COVID-19 (dated by TCRdb to 2020 to 2021). Library preparation employed the immunoSEQ multiplex PCR assay. TCRdb stores this immuneACCESS table with in-frame sequences only. Part of the clones is absent; in the studies checked, under half of the shortfall reflects unresolved V genes, and no reason is known for the rest. Here the sample has roughly 250,000 clones; more than 75% occur a single time. Clones ranked in the top ten supply roughly 2% of the sample. The sample was PBMCs or T cells enriched from blood (not recorded which). All receptors derive from a woman aged 45 to 65 who had recovered from COVID-19.

V gene TRBV9 combines with J gene TRBJ2-7; TRBD1 matches at 7 bases. Germline V CDR1 and CDR2: SGDLS, YYNGEE. J gave up 0 bases and V 4 bases, and 4 bases lay outside the gene matches. The CDR3 is 14 residues long. The CDR3: CASSKGQSSYEQYF. Here the CDR3 DNA reads TGTGCCAGCAGCAAGGGACAGAGCTCCTACGAGCAGTACTTC.

This clone has just one count. V and J are TRBV4-1 and TRBJ2-1; D is undetermined. Germline CDR1 reads MGHRA; CDR2 reads YSYEKL. Trimming stripped 2 bases from V and 9 bases from J, with 17 bases between. There are 15 residues in the CDR3. As DNA, the CDR3 is TGCGCCAGCAGCCAAAATAGCTTGTCGAACGGTGAGCAGTTCTTC. Translation: CASSQNSLSNGEQFF.

The rearrangement uses TRBV11-2 and TRBJ1-4; TRBD1 agrees at 10 bases. With V trimmed by 1 base and J by 8 bases, 10 bases remained unmatched. This CDR3 is built from 17 residues. The germline gives CDR1 SGHAT, CDR2 FQNNGV. DNA of the CDR3: TGTGCCAGCAGCTTAGCCCGAGGACAGGGGGTAAACGAAAAACTGTTTTTT. Translating gives CASSLARGQGVNEKLFF.